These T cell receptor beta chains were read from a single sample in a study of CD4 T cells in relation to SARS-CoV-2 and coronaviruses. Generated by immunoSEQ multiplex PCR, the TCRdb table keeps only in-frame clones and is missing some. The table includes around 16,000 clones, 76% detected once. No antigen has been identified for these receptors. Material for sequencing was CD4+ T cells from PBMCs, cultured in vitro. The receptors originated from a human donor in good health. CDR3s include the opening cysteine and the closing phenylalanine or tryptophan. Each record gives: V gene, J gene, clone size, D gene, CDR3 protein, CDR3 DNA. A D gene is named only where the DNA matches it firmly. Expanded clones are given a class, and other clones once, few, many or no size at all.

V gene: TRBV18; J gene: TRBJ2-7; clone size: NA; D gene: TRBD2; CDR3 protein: CASSQAAGDREQYF; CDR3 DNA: TGTGCCAGCTCCCAGGCGGCGGGAGATCGGGAGCAGTACTTC
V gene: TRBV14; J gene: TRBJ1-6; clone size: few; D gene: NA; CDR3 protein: CASSQEFDSPLHF; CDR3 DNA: TGTGCCAGCAGCCAAGAATTCGATTCACCCCTCCACTTT
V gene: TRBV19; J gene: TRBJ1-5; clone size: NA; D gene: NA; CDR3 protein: CASNWFNQPQHF; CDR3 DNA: TGTGCCAGTAATTGGTTCAATCAGCCCCAGCATTTT
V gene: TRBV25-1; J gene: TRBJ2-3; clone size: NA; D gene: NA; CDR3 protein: CASSRPGDTTDTQYF; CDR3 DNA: TGTGCCAGCAGTCGTCCCGGGGACACGACAGATACGCAGTATTTT
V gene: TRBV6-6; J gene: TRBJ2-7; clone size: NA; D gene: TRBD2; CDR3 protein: CASSRSGTSEQYF; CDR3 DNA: TGTGCCAGCAGCCGCAGCGGGACCTCCGAGCAGTACTTC
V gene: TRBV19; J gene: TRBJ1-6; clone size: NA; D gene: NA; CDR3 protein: CASSGEYSPLHF; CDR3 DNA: TGTGCCAGTAGTGGAGAGTATTCACCCCTCCACTTT
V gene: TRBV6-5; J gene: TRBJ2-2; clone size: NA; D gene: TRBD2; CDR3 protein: CASSYSPLAGGELFF; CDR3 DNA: TGTGCCAGCAGTTACTCCCCACTAGCGGGCGGGGAGCTGTTTTTT
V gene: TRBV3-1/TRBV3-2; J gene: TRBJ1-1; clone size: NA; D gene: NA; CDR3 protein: CASSQDPGRAFF; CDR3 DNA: TGTGCCAGCAGCCAAGATCCGGGTCGAGCTTTCTTT
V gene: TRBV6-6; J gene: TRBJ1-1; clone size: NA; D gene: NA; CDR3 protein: CASSYSPGATEAFF; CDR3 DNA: TGTGCCAGCAGTTACTCTCCAGGGGCCACTGAAGCTTTCTTT
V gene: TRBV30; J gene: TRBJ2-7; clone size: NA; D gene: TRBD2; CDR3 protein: CASIAGGGSYEQYF; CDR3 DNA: TGTGCCTCAATAGCGGGAGGCGGCTCCTACGAGCAGTACTTC
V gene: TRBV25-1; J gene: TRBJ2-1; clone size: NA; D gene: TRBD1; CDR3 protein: CASSEGTGSSYNEQFF; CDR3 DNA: TGTGCCAGCAGCGAAGGGACAGGGAGCTCCTACAATGAGCAGTTCTTC
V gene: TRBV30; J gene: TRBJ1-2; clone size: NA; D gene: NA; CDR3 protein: CAWSFGEGASNYGYTF; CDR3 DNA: TGTGCCTGGAGCTTCGGGGAGGGAGCTTCAAACTATGGCTACACCTTC
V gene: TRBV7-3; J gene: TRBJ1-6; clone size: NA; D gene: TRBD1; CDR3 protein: CASSQDRDTSPLHF; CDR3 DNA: TGTGCCAGCAGCCAAGACAGGGATACTTCACCCCTCCACTTT
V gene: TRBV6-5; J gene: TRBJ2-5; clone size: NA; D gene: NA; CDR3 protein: CASSKNSEETQYF; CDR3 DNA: TGTGCCAGCAGTAAGAACTCAGAAGAGACCCAGTACTTC
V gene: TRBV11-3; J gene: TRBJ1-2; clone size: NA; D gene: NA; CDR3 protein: CASSLTGGNGYTF; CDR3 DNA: TGTGCCAGCAGCTTGACGGGAGGCAATGGCTACACCTTC
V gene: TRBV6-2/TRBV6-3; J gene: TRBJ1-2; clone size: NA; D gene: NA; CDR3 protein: CASSYSGDRRGYTF; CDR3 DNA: TGTGCCAGCAGTTACTCTGGAGACAGGCGGGGCTACACCTTC
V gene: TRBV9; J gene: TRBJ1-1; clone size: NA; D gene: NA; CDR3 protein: CASSVVENAEAFF; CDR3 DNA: TGTGCCAGCAGCGTAGTGGAGAACGCTGAAGCTTTCTTT
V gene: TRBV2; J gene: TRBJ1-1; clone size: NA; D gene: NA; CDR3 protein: CASSAYTGNTEAFF; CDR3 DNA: TGTGCCAGCAGTGCCTACACCGGGAACACTGAAGCTTTCTTT
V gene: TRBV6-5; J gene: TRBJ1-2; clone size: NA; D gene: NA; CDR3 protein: CASTRPTGGILGYTF; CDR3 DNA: TGTGCCAGCACCAGACCTACAGGAGGTATACTCGGCTACACCTTC
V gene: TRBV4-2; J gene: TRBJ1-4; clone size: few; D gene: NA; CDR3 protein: CASSQGGGTADEKLFF; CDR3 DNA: TGTGCCAGCAGCCAAGGGGGGGGGACGGCTGATGAAAAACTGTTTTTT
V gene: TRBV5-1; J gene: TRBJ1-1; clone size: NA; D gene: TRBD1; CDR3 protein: CASSLRQGKNTEAFF; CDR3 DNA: TGCGCCAGCAGCTTGAGACAGGGGAAGAACACTGAAGCTTTCTTT
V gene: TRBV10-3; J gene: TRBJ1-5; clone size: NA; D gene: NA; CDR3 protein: CAISERDINSNQPQHF; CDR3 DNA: TGTGCCATCAGTGAGAGGGACATTAATAGCAATCAGCCCCAGCATTTT
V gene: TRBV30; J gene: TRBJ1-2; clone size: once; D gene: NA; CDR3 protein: CAWSAQDRYGYTF; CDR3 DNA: TGTGCCTGGAGTGCCCAGGACAGATATGGCTACACCTTC
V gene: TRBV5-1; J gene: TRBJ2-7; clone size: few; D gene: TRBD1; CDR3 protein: CASSLEGTGEQYF; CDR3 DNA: TGCGCCAGCAGCTTGGAGGGGACAGGCGAGCAGTACTTC
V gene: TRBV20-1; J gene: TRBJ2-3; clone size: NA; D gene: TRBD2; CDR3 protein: CSASLASGILTDTQYF; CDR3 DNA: TGCAGTGCTAGTCTGGCTAGCGGGATACTCACAGATACGCAGTATTTT
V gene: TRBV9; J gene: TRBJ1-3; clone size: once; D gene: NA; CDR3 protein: CASSLKVGDSIYF; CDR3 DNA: TGTGCCAGCAGCCTTAAGGTTGGGGATTCCATATATTTT
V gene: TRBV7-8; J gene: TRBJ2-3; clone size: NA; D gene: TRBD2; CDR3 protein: CASSKTSGRDIGAQYF; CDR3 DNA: TGTGCCAGCAGCAAGACTAGCGGGAGGGATATCGGTGCGCAGTATTTT
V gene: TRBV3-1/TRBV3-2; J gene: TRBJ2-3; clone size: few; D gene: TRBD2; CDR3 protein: CASSQYSGGTDTQYF; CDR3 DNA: TGTGCCAGCAGCCAATATAGCGGGGGCACAGATACGCAGTATTTT
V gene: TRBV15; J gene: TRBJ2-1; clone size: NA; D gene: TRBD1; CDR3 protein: CATSSKTGTGWFEQFF; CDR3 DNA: TGTGCCACCAGCAGCAAAACCGGGACAGGGTGGTTTGAGCAGTTCTTC
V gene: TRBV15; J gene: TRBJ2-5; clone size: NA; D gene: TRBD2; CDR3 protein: CATSRPSGIFMETQYF; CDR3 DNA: TGTGCCACCAGCAGACCTAGCGGGATATTCATGGAGACCCAGTACTTC
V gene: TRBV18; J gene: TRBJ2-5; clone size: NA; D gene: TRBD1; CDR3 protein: CASSPPGQRLSYQETQYF; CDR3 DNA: TGTGCCAGCTCACCACCGGGACAGCGTCTCTCGTACCAAGAGACCCAGTACTTC
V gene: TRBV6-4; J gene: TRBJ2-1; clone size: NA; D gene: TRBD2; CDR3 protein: CASSELAGGGNEQFF; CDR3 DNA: TGTGCCAGCAGTGAGCTAGCGGGAGGGGGCAATGAGCAGTTCTTC
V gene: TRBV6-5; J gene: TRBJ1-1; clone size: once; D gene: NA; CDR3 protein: CASREGLAGPEAFF; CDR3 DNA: TGTGCCAGCAGGGAGGGGCTAGCAGGCCCTGAAGCTTTCTTT
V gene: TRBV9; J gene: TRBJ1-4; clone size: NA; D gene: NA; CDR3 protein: CASTPFGASNEKLFF; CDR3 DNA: TGTGCCAGCACCCCCTTCGGGGCTTCTAATGAAAAACTGTTTTTT
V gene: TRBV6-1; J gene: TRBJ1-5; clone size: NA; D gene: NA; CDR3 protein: CASSEGWLGAQPQHF; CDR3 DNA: TGTGCCAGCAGTGAAGGATGGCTGGGGGCCCAGCCCCAGCATTTT
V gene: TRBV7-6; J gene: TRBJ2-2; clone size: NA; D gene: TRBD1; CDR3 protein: CASRDRGRNTGELFF; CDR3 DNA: TGTGCCAGCAGGGACAGGGGGCGCAACACCGGGGAGCTGTTTTTT
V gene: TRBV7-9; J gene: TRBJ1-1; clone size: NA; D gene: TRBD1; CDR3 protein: CASSPTRTGGWSEAFF; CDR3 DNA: TGTGCCAGCAGCCCAACTCGGACAGGGGGCTGGTCTGAAGCTTTCTTT
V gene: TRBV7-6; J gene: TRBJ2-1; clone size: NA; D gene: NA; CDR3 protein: CASSLEAPNRGYNEQFF; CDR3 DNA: TGTGCCAGCAGCTTAGAAGCCCCGAATAGGGGATACAATGAGCAGTTCTTC
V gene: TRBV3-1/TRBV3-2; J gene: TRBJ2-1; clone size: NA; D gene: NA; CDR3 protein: CASSQVRSATQQFF; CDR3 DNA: TGTGCCAGCAGCCAAGTTCGCTCGGCGACACAGCAGTTCTTC
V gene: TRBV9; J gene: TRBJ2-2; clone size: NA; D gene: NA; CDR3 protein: CASSVGDILLAGELFF; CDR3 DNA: TGTGCCAGCAGCGTAGGGGATATATTGCTCGCCGGGGAGCTGTTTTTT
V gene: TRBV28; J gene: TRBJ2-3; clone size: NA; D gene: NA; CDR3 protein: CASSNSLQGGGTDTQYF; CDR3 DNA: TGTGCCAGCAGTAATTCTCTACAGGGTGGGGGCACAGATACGCAGTATTTT
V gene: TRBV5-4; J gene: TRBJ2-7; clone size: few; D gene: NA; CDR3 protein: CASSLDLVSRYEQYF; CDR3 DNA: TGTGCCAGCAGCTTGGACCTTGTTAGTCGCTACGAGCAGTACTTC
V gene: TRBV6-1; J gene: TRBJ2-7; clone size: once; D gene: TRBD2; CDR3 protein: CASSELGTSGTYEQYF; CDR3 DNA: TGTGCCAGCAGTGAATTAGGGACTAGCGGGACCTACGAGCAGTACTTC
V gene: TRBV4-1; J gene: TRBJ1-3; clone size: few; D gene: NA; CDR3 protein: CASSGQPLSGNTIYF; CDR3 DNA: TGCGCCAGCAGCGGGCAGCCCCTCTCTGGAAACACCATATATTTT
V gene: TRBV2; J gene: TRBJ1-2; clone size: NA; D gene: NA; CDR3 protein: CASSPRQVLSSNYGYTF; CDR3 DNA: TGTGCCAGCAGTCCCCGACAGGTCCTATCGTCTAACTATGGCTACACCTTC
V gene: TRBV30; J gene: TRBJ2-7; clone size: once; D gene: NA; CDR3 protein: CAWSPWDIGEEQYF; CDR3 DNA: TGTGCCTGGAGTCCCTGGGACATCGGTGAGGAGCAGTACTTC
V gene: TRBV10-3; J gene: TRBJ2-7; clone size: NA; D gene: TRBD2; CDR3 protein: CAISDSGLAGSYEQYF; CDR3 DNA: TGTGCCATCAGTGACTCGGGACTAGCGGGGTCCTACGAGCAGTACTTC
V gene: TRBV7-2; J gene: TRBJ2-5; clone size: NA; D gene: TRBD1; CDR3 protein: CASTQTGGYETQYF; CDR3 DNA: TGTGCCAGCACGCAGACAGGGGGTTACGAGACCCAGTACTTC
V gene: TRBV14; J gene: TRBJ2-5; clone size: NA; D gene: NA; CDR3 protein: CASSQVIEGVETQYF; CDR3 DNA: TGTGCCAGCAGCCAAGTAATCGAAGGGGTAGAGACCCAGTACTTC
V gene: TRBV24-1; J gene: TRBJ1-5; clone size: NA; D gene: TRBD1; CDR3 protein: CATSGGTGTYGNQPQHF; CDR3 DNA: TGTGCCACCAGTGGGGGGACAGGGACCTATGGCAATCAGCCCCAGCATTTT
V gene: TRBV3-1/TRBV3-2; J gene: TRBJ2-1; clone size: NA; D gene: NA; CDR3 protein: CASRQAARNNEQFF; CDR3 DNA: TGTGCCAGCAGGCAGGCGGCTAGGAACAATGAGCAGTTCTTC
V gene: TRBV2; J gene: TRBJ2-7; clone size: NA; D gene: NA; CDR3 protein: CASSVQIRVSYEQYF; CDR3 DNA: TGTGCCAGCAGTGTACAGATTCGTGTCTCCTACGAGCAGTACTTC
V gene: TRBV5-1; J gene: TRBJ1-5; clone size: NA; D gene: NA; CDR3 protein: CASSVGRLPDQPQHF; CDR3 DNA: TGCGCCAGCAGCGTGGGACGCCTCCCCGATCAGCCCCAGCATTTT
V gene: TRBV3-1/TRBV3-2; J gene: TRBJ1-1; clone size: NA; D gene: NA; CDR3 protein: CASSQGGLEAFF; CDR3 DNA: TGTGCCAGCAGCCAAGGGGGACTTGAAGCTTTCTTT
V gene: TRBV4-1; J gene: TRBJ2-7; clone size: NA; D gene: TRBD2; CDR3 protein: CASSQETSAGLNYEQYF; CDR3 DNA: TGCGCCAGCAGCCAGGAAACTTCAGCGGGGCTTAACTACGAGCAGTACTTC
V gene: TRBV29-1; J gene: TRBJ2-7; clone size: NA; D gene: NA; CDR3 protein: CSVGSRGAGREQYF; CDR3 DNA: TGCAGCGTTGGGTCCCGGGGGGCGGGGAGGGAGCAGTACTTC
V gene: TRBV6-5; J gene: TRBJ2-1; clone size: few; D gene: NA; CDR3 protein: CASSSGFDEQFF; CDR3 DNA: TGTGCCAGCAGTTCAGGGTTCGATGAGCAGTTCTTC